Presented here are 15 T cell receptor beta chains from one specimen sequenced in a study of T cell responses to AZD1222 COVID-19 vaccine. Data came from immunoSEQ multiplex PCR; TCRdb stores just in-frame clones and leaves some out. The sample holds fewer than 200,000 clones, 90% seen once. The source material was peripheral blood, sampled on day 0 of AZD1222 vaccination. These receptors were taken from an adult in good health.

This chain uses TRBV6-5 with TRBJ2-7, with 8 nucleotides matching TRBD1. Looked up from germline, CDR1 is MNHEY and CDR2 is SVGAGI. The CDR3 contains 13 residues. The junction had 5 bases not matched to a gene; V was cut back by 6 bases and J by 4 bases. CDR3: CASRTGEVYEQYF. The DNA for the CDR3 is TGTGCCAGCAGGACAGGGGAGGTTTACGAGCAGTACTTC.

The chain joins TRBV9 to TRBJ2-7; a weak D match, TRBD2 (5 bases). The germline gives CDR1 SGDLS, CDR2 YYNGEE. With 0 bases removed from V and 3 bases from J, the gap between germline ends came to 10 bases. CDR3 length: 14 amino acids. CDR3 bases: TGTGCCAGCAGCGTAGGAGCGGAGAGCTACGAGCAGTACTTC. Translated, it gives CASSVGAESYEQYF.

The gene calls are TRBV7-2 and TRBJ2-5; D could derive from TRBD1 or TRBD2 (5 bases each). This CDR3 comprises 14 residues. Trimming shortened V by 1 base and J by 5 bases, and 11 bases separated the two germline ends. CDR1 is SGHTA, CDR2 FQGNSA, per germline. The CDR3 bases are TGTGCCAGCAGCTTAGAAGTGGGACGCGAGACCCAGTACTTC. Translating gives CASSLEVGRETQYF.

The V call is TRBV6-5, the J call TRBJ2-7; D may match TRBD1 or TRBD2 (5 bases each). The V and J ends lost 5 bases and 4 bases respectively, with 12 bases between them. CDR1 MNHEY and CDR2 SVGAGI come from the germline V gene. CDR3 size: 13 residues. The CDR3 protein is CASSMGDRYEQYF. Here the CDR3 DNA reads TGTGCCAGCAGTATGGGGGACCGTTACGAGCAGTACTTC.

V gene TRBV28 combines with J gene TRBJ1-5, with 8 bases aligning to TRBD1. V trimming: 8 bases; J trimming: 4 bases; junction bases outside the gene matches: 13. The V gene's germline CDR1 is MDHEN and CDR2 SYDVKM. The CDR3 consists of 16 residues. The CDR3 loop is CASGRRTGNGNQPQHF. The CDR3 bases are TGTGCCAGCGGCCGCCGGACAGGGAACGGGAATCAGCCCCAGCATTTT. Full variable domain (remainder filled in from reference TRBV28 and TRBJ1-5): DVKVTQSSRYLVKRTGEKVFLECVQDMDHENMFWYRQDPGLGLRLIYFSYDVKMKEKGDIPEGYSVSREKKERFSLILESASTNQTSMYLCASGRRTGNGNQPQHFGDGTRLSIL.

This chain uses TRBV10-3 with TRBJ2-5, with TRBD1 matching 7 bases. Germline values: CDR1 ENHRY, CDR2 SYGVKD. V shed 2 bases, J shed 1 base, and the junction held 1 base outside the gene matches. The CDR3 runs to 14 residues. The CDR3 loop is CAISEGTVQETQYF. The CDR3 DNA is TGTGCCATCAGTGAGGGGACAGTCCAAGAGACCCAGTACTTC.

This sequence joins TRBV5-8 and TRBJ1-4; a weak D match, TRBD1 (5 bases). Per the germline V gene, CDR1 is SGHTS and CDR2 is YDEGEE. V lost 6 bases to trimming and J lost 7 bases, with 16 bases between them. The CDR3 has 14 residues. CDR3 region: CASIWRGLGEKLFF. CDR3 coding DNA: TGTGCCAGCATCTGGCGGGGACTCGGTGAAAAACTGTTTTTT.

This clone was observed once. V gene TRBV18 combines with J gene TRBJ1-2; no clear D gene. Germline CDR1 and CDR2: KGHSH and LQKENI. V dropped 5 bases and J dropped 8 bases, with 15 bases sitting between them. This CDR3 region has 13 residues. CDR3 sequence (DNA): TGTGCCAGCTCAATCCGAGCATGGGAAGGCTACACCTTC. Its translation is CASSIRAWEGYTF.

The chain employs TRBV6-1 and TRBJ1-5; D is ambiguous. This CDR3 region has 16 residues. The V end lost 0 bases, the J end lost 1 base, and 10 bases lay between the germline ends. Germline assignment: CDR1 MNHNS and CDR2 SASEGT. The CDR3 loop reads CASSEAVGGSNQPQHF. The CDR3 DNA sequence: TGTGCCAGCAGTGAAGCGGTTGGAGGGAGCAATCAGCCCCAGCATTTT.

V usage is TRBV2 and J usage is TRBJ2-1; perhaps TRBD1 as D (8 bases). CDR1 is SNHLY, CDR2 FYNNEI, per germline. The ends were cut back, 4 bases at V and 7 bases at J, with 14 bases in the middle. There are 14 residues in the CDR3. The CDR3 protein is CASSVNRGGNEQFF. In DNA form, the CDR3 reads TGTGCCAGCAGTGTGAACAGGGGGGGGAATGAGCAGTTCTTC.

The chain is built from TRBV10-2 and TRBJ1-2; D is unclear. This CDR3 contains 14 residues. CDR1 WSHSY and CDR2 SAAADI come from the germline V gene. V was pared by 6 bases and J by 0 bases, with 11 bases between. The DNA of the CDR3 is TGCGCCAGCAGACCGGGAGTTACTAACTATGGCTACACCTTC. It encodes CASRPGVTNYGYTF.

The CDR3 coding sequence is TGTGCCAGCAGCTTACAGGCTGGCGAGCAGTACTTC. Residues: CASSLQAGEQYF. This chain joins TRBV7-2 and TRBJ2-7, with D uncertain. The length of the CDR3 is 12 residues. Germline V gives CDR1 SGHTA, CDR2 FQGNSA. V lost 2 bases and J 6 bases, leaving 8 bases between the germline ends.

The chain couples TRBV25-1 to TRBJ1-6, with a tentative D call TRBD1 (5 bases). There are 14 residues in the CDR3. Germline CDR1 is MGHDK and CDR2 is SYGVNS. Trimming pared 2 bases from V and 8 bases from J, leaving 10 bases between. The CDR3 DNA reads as TGTGCCAGCAGTGAAAGACAGTTTGATTCACCCCTCCACTTT. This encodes CASSERQFDSPLHF.

This CDR3 is CASRNGGQGEMYGYTF. Written as DNA, the CDR3 is TGTGCCAGCAGAAATGGGGGACAGGGGGAGATGTATGGCTACACCTTC. V usage is TRBV28 and J usage is TRBJ1-2, with 11 bases identical to TRBD1. The V gene end was trimmed by 6 bases and the J gene end by 5 bases; junction bases not matched to a gene: 11. Germline V gene sequence: CDR1 MDHEN, CDR2 SYDVKM. CDR3 size: 16 residues.

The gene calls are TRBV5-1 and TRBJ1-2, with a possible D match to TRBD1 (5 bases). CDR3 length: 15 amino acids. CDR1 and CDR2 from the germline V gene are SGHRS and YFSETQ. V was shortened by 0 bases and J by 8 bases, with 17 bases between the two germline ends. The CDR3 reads CASSLDGGGSEGYTF. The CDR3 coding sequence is TGCGCCAGCAGCTTGGATGGCGGGGGATCGGAAGGCTACACCTTC.